This TCR beta chain was recorded in a study of blood T cells in healthy people across ages. A few counts support this clonotype. The target antigen is unknown. Sample-barcoded 5' priming and a J-beta primer mix drove a second PCR of about 6 to 12 cycles. A template-switch adaptor with 12 random nucleotides tagged each cDNA molecule. TCRdb analysed the 5' RACE reads with MiXCR anew, one entry per CDR3 protein. The sample yields 1,800,000 or so distinct CDR3 sequences, 39% seen once. Study-level results: Whereas aged donors had fewer naive CD4+ cells, long-lived donors had more of them and higher diversity. Naive and antigen-experienced cells could not be conclusively compared, given unsorted PBMCs.

This receptor was obtained from a human donor in good health. Sequenced input: blood.

Here the CDR3 DNA reads TGCGCCAGCAGCCTCGACCCTGCGAACGAGCAGTACTTC. Translation gives CASSLDPANEQYF. V is TRBV4-1 and J is TRBJ2-4; D is unclear. The DNA matches TRBJ2-7 better at its end, which makes the J call doubtful. Looked up from germline, CDR1 is MGHRA and CDR2 is YSYEKL. CDR3 length equals 13 residues.